The 31 T cell receptor beta chains reported below all come from one sample, sequenced in a study of shared clonotypes between healthy human individuals. Sequenced by immunoSEQ multiplex PCR; TCRdb stores in-frame clones only, minus some. The sample has around 940,000 clones; less than 85% are singletons. Material for sequencing was memory CD4+ T cells sorted from blood. Subset indicated: CD45RA-negative fraction. Receptors originate from a man aged 18 to 35 in good health.

This chain links TRBV6-1 with TRBJ2-7; tentatively, D is TRBD1 or TRBD2 (5 bases each). CDR3 length: 13 amino acids. Germline CDR1 reads MNHNS; CDR2 reads SASEGT. V shed 6 bases and J shed 5 bases, with 14 bases lying between them. CDR3 amino acids: CASRARGENEQYF. CDR3 coding DNA: TGTGCCAGCAGGGCTAGGGGAGAAAACGAGCAGTACTTC.

The chain uses TRBV18 and TRBJ1-2; tentatively, D is TRBD1 (5 bases). Germline V gene lookup returns CDR1 KGHSH and CDR2 LQKENI. This CDR3 spans 14 amino acids. With 3 bases removed from V and 0 bases from J, the gap between germline ends came to 8 bases. CDR3 residues: CASSPGPPNYGYTF. DNA for the CDR3: TGTGCCAGCTCACCGGGGCCCCCTAACTATGGCTACACCTTC.

J is TRBJ2-7 and V is TRBV5-1, with unresolved D. This CDR3 has 17 residues. CDR1 is SGHRS and CDR2 is YFSETQ in the germline V gene. Trimming removed 4 bases from V and 4 bases from J, with 24 bases in between. The CDR3 DNA is TGCGCCAGCAGCCAGTCTCCCACATCCGTAAGTGGGTACGAGCAGTACTTC. Its translation: CASSQSPTSVSGYEQYF. The variable domain in full, with the rest retrieved from reference TRBV5-1 and TRBJ2-7, is KAGVTQTPRYLIKTRGQQVTLSCSPISGHRSVSWYQQTPGQGLQFLFEYFSETQRNKGNFPGRFSGRQFSNSRSEMNVSTLELGDSALYLCASSQSPTSVSGYEQYFGPGTRLTVT.

This chain joins TRBV6-5 and TRBJ1-2, with D uncertain. Germline-derived CDR1 and CDR2 are MNHEY and SVGAGI. CDR3 length equals 16 residues. Deletions cut 3 bases from V and 3 bases from J, with 17 bases between. CDR3 residues: CASSYGSQSPHYGYTF. The DNA for the CDR3 is TGTGCCAGCAGTTATGGGTCGCAGAGCCCTCACTATGGCTACACCTTC.

The CDR3 protein is CAWSPWGRASQETQYF. The CDR3 DNA reads as TGTGCCTGGAGTCCGTGGGGGAGGGCCTCCCAAGAGACCCAGTACTTC. The rearrangement joins TRBV30 to TRBJ2-5; 7 bases are a match to TRBD2. CDR1 and CDR2 (germline): GTSNPN, SVGIG (reference sequence). CDR3 length: 16 residues. With 2 bases clipped from V and 1 base from J, the junction kept 10 bases outside the gene matches. Together with reference TRBV30 and TRBJ2-5, the CDR3 gives the full variable domain: SQTIHQWPATLVQPVGSPLSLECTVEGTSNPNLYWYRQAAGRGLQLLFYSVGIGQISSEVPQNLSASRPQDRQFILSSKKLLLSDSGFYLCAWSPWGRASQETQYFGPGTRLLVL.

The CDR3 loop is CASRQSGQSHTEAFF. The CDR3 nucleotides read TGTGCCAGCAGACAGTCCGGACAGTCGCACACTGAAGCTTTCTTT. J is TRBJ1-1 and V is TRBV11-3; tentatively, D is TRBD1 (6 bases). Germline V lookup: CDR1 SGHNT, CDR2 YENEEA. The ends were cut back, 6 bases at V and 3 bases at J, with 17 bases in the middle. The CDR3 loop spans 15 amino acids. The whole variable domain, remainder taken from reference TRBV11-3 and TRBJ1-1, is EAGVVQSPRYKIIEKKQPVAFWCNPISGHNTLYWYLQNLGQGPELLIRYENEEAVDDSQLPKDRFSAERLKGVDSTLKIQPAELGDSAVYLCASRQSGQSHTEAFFGQGTRLTVV.

V gene TRBV7-2 combines with J gene TRBJ2-3; 9 bases are shared with TRBD2. In germline, CDR1 is SGHTA, CDR2 FQGNSA. V dropped 5 bases and J dropped 2; count of bases not matched to a gene: 8. CDR3 length: 16 residues. The CDR3 bases are TGTGCCAGCAGCCGTAGCGGGAGAGCCTACACAGATACGCAGTATTTT. The encoded protein is CASSRSGRAYTDTQYF.

V and J are TRBV30 and TRBJ1-4; D is ambiguous. Germline lookup yields CDR1 GTSNPN and CDR2 SVGIG (reference sequence). The ends were cut back, 3 bases at V and 5 bases at J, with 7 bases in the middle. The CDR3 length is 12 residues. CDR3: CAWSRRNEKLFF. The CDR3 bases are TGTGCCTGGAGCCGAAGGAATGAAAAACTGTTTTTT.

This clone has a single count. The gene calls are TRBV7-2 and TRBJ2-1; D ambiguous. The germline V gene has CDR1 SGHTA and CDR2 FQGNSA. V shed 1 base and J shed 3 bases, with 13 bases lying between them. The CDR3 has 16 residues. In nucleotides, the CDR3 is TGTGCCAGCAGCTTAGTTGTGGGCCTAAACTACAATGAGCAGTTCTTC. It codes for CASSLVVGLNYNEQFF.

Comment on this clone: This likely stems from a read error, as it lies one base from a far larger clone. The gene calls are TRBV21-1 and TRBJ1-5. TRBV21-1 is a recognized pseudogene. The CDR3 is 10 residues long. In DNA form, the CDR3 reads TGTGCCAGCAGGGGTCAGCCCCAGCATTTT. It is translated as CASRGQPQHF.

The table lists this clone with a few counts. The gene calls are TRBV7-8 and TRBJ2-1; D not certain. CDR1 is SGHVS and CDR2 is FQNEAQ in the germline V gene. Trimming took 8 bases from V and 0 from J, leaving 14 bases between them. The CDR3 loop spans 15 amino acids. CDR3 sequence: CASGVSDSSYNEQFF. CDR3 in DNA: TGTGCCAGCGGAGTCTCAGATAGCTCCTACAATGAGCAGTTCTTC.

The chain is built from TRBV7-9 and TRBJ2-3; 10 bases are a match to TRBD1. Germline trimming cut 5 bases from V and 5 bases from J; bases unmatched to any gene: 4. This CDR3 is built from 14 residues. Germline-derived CDR1 and CDR2 are SEHNR and FQNEAQ (reference sequence). CDR3 nucleotides: TGTGCCAGCAGCCTGACAGGGGGCAAAGATACGCAGTATTTT. Translation gives CASSLTGGKDTQYF.

The V gene is TRBV5-1, the J gene TRBJ2-2; no reliable D call. Between the trimmed V and J ends, which lost 1 base and 1 base, there was a span of 5 bases. The CDR3 is made up of 14 amino acids. Germline V lookup: CDR1 SGHRS, CDR2 YFSETQ. CDR3: CASSLIGNTGELFF. The CDR3 DNA sequence: TGCGCCAGCAGCTTGATCGGGAACACCGGGGAGCTGTTTTTT.

The rearrangement links TRBV18 to TRBJ2-1; TRBD2 aligns across 8 bases. V trimming: 2 bases; J trimming: 5 bases; junction bases outside the gene matches: 5. This CDR3 is built from 15 residues. CDR1 KGHSH and CDR2 LQKENI come from the germline V gene. The CDR3 sequence is CASSPTSGGNNEQFF. The DNA for the CDR3 is TGTGCCAGCTCACCAACGAGCGGGGGAAACAATGAGCAGTTCTTC.

This chain links TRBV2 with TRBJ1-6; 9 nucleotides agree with TRBD1. The V gene's germline CDR1 is SNHLY and CDR2 FYNNEI. Trimming took 5 bases from V and 9 from J; bases not matched to a gene: 11. The CDR3 sequence is 16 residues long. The CDR3 loop reads CASSRSRDRVVSPLHF. DNA for the CDR3: TGTGCCAGCAGTCGCAGCCGGGACAGGGTCGTTTCACCCCTCCACTTT.

V usage is TRBV30 and J usage is TRBJ2-2; 14 bases match TRBD2. The CDR3 is made up of 20 amino acids. After removal of 0 bases from V and 5 bases from J, the junction contained 14 bases not matched to a gene. Germline CDR1 GTSNPN, CDR2 SVGIG (reference sequence). CDR3: CAWSVGAMTSGRAFTGELFF. CDR3 bases: TGTGCCTGGAGTGTGGGGGCAATGACTAGCGGGAGGGCTTTTACCGGGGAGCTGTTTTTT.

This clone has only one observation. The CDR3 sequence: CASSIGGHTSETQYF. CDR3 sequence (DNA): TGTGCCAGTAGTATCGGGGGGCACACTTCGGAGACCCAGTACTTC. J is TRBJ2-5 and V is TRBV19, with D tentatively TRBD2 (7 bases). The ends were cut back, 3 bases at V and 5 bases at J, with 16 bases in the middle. This CDR3 has 15 residues. Per the germline V gene, CDR1 is LNHDA and CDR2 is SQIVND (reference sequence).

This CDR3 is CASNPSSSYEQYF. The CDR3 DNA is TGCGCCAGCAACCCGTCCTCCTCCTACGAGCAGTACTTC. The chain employs TRBV5-1 and TRBJ2-7; D not certain. The germline V and J ends were trimmed by 6 bases and 0 bases, with 10 bases remaining between them. This CDR3 has 13 amino acids. CDR1 is SGHRS and CDR2 is YFSETQ in the germline V gene.

The rearrangement uses TRBV2 and TRBJ1-4, with 7 bases that match TRBD1. Germline trimming cut 8 bases from V and 6 bases from J; bases unmatched to any gene: 12. The germline CDR1 and CDR2 sequences are SNHLY and FYNNEI. This CDR3 spans 15 amino acids. DNA of the CDR3: TGTGCCAGCGGGGAGACCGGGACAGCCCATGAAAAACTGTTTTTT. It encodes CASGETGTAHEKLFF.

This clone appeared a single time. The rearrangement links TRBV5-1 to TRBJ2-2; 8 nucleotides match TRBD2. V trimming: 7 bases; J trimming: 2 bases; junction bases outside the gene matches: 7. The germline gives CDR1 SGHRS, CDR2 YFSETQ. This CDR3 is built from 15 residues. The CDR3 region is CASGARTSNTGELFF. In DNA form, the CDR3 reads TGCGCCAGCGGGGCCAGGACTAGCAACACCGGGGAGCTGTTTTTT.

DNA of the CDR3: TGCAGCGTTGAAATTTATCAGGTTAGCTCCTACGAGCAGTACTTC. Protein sequence: CSVEIYQVSSYEQYF. J is TRBJ2-7 and V is TRBV29-1; D gene uncertain. Between the trimmed V and J ends, which lost 2 bases and 0 bases, there was a span of 14 bases. The CDR3 loop spans 15 amino acids. The germline gives CDR1 SQVTM, CDR2 ANQGSEA.

In its sample, this clone was seen many times. The rearrangement links TRBV5-1 to TRBJ2-3; 8 nucleotides agree with TRBD2. Germline CDR1 reads SGHRS; CDR2 reads YFSETQ. The CDR3 is made up of 15 amino acids. V shed 2 bases, J shed 3 bases, and the junction held 5 bases outside the gene matches. Here the CDR3 DNA reads TGCGCCAGCAGCTTCGGGGGGGAACGAACAGATACGCAGTATTTT. Its translation: CASSFGGERTDTQYF.

The chain uses TRBV4-1 and TRBJ1-1, with TRBD1 identical over 7 bases. CDR1 and CDR2 (germline): MGHRA, YSYEKL. V lost 4 bases to trimming and J lost 0 bases; unmatched junction nucleotides: 8. The CDR3 is made up of 16 amino acids. The CDR3 sequence is CASSRGQGGMNTEAFF. In nucleotides, the CDR3 is TGCGCCAGCAGCCGGGGGCAGGGGGGAATGAACACTGAAGCTTTCTTT.

In DNA, the CDR3 is TGTGCCAGCAGCGTAGACGGGTCTAATACGCAGTATTTT. This sequence encodes CASSVDGSNTQYF. V is TRBV9 and J is TRBJ2-3; D not certain. The CDR3 covers 13 residues. Germline assignment: CDR1 SGDLS and CDR2 YYNGEE. Trimming took 0 bases from V and 7 from J, leaving 9 bases between them.

The rearrangement joins TRBV6-1 to TRBJ1-1, with no clear D. The V gene lost 1 base and the J gene lost 6 bases, with 15 bases spanning the gap. The germline V gene has CDR1 MNHNS and CDR2 SASEGT. The CDR3 is 15 residues long. The CDR3 DNA sequence: TGTGCCAGCAGTGAAGTTCGGTTCCTAGAGGCTGAAGCTTTCTTT. This encodes CASSEVRFLEAEAFF.

The chain has TRBV2 and TRBJ1-5; 12 bases are a match to TRBD1. The V segment lost 4 bases and the J segment 1 base; nucleotides outside the gene matches: 2. The germline V gene has CDR1 SNHLY and CDR2 FYNNEI. The CDR3 is 16 residues long. For the CDR3, the DNA is TGTGCCAGCAGTGTGGGACAGGGGGCGAGCAATCAGCCCCAGCATTTT. Its protein product is CASSVGQGASNQPQHF. Variable domain in full (rest from reference TRBV2 and TRBJ1-5): EPEVTQTPSHQVTQMGQEVILRCVPISNHLYFYWYRQILGQKVEFLVSFYNNEISEKSEIFDDQFSVERPDGSNFTLKIRSTKLEDSAMYFCASSVGQGASNQPQHFGDGTRLSIL.

The chain joins TRBV7-2 to TRBJ2-3, with a weak D call TRBD2 (6 bases). Looked up from germline, CDR1 is SGHTA and CDR2 is FQGNSA. With 3 bases removed from V and 0 bases from J, the gap between germline ends came to 10 bases. The CDR3 extends over 15 amino acids. In DNA form, the CDR3 reads TGTGCCAGCAGCTTGGGAGGTATTAGCACAGATACGCAGTATTTT. Translating it yields CASSLGGISTDTQYF.

This clone was seen only once. The chain is built from TRBV28 and TRBJ1-1; D possibly corresponds to TRBD1 (5 bases). Trimming stripped 3 bases from V and 3 bases from J, with 11 bases between. This CDR3 has 14 amino acids. Germline V CDR1 and CDR2: MDHEN, SYDVKM. Here the CDR3 reads CASSFRGRDTEAFF. The DNA for the CDR3 is TGTGCCAGCAGTTTTAGGGGCAGGGACACTGAAGCTTTCTTT. The whole variable domain, filled in from reference TRBV28 and TRBJ1-1, reads DVKVTQSSRYLVKRTGEKVFLECVQDMDHENMFWYRQDPGLGLRLIYFSYDVKMKEKGDIPEGYSVSREKKERFSLILESASTNQTSMYLCASSFRGRDTEAFFGQGTRLTVV.

This clone was recorded once. CDR3 region: CACGNRQGLTERVSSYNEQFF. CDR3 DNA sequence: TGTGCCTGTGGAAATCGACAGGGACTAACGGAGCGGGTAAGCTCCTACAATGAGCAGTTCTTC. V is TRBV30 and J is TRBJ2-1; the D call may be TRBD1 or TRBD2 (7 bases each). V lost 6 bases and J lost 0, with 33 bases in between. The CDR3 is made up of 21 amino acids. CDR1 is GTSNPN, CDR2 SVGIG, per germline (reference sequence).

This chain joins TRBV6-1 and TRBJ2-7; D is uncertain. There are 14 residues in the CDR3. The germline V gene has CDR1 MNHNS and CDR2 SASEGT. The V and J ends lost 0 bases and 2 bases respectively, with 8 bases between them. The CDR3: CASSEATRAYEQYF. For the CDR3, the DNA is TGTGCCAGCAGTGAAGCGACACGAGCCTACGAGCAGTACTTC.

This clone has only a few counts. This same CDR3 is encoded by further DNA sequences in the sample. The J gene is TRBJ2-7, the V gene TRBV18; 15 nucleotides line up with TRBD2. CDR3 length: 17 residues. Losses at the gene ends were 3 bases for V and 1 base for J; bases not matched to a gene: 4. CDR1 is KGHSH, CDR2 LQKENI, per germline. This chain's CDR3 is CASSPPGLAGGSYEQYF. The DNA of the CDR3 is TGTGCCAGCTCACCCCCCGGACTAGCGGGGGGGTCCTACGAGCAGTACTTC. Filled out from reference TRBV18 and TRBJ2-7, the complete variable domain reads NAGVMQNPRHLVRRRGQEARLRCSPMKGHSHVYWYRQLPEEGLKFMVYLQKENIIDESGMPKERFSAEFPKEGPSILRIQQVVRGDSAAYFCASSPPGLAGGSYEQYFGPGTRLTVT.